This TCR beta chain originates from a study of CD8 T cells in ankylosing spondylitis. Points from the study as a whole: Clones linked to disease were reported to show significant enrichment in matched ankylosing spondylitis synovial fluid. Seemingly characteristic of ankylosing spondylitis blood was a TCR beta motif consisting of 7 or 8 highly homologous variants.

In making TCR beta libraries, quantitative 5'-RACE with molecular barcodes was used. MiXCR was run by TCRdb on the 5' RACE reads, yielding one entry per CDR3 protein. This sample has approximately 300,000 distinct CDR3 sequences, with 20% found just once. The CDR3 runs to 12 residues. The V gene's germline CDR1 is MNHNS and CDR2 SASEGT. V was cut by 2 bases and J by 11 bases, with 10 bases left in between. Concerning this clonotype itself: Its target is not known.

The V gene is TRBV6-1, the J gene TRBJ2-1; D is ambiguous. Input material: blood, either unsorted or a sorted T cell fraction (not recorded which). This sequence originates from a male donor with ankylosing spondylitis or in good health (not recorded which). Here the CDR3 reads CASSERAPKQFF. The CDR3 DNA reads as TGTGCCAGCAGTGAAAGGGCCCCGAAGCAGTTCTTC.